The 8 T cell receptor beta chains below were found in one sample sequenced in a study of blood T cell repertoires in COVID-19. Data came from immunoSEQ multiplex PCR; TCRdb stores just in-frame clones and leaves some out. The sample includes about 200,000 clones, 88% of them seen just once. The material sequenced was peripheral blood. The source is a man aged 18-30 years with active or convalescent COVID-19.

The chain uses TRBV2 and TRBJ2-7; TRBD2 aligns across 11 bases. The length of the CDR3 is 15 residues. Trimming took 4 bases from V and 3 from J; bases not matched to a gene: 5. The germline V gene has CDR1 SNHLY and CDR2 FYNNEI. The chain's CDR3 is CASSVTSGDSYEQYF. The CDR3 coding sequence is TGTGCCAGCAGTGTGACTAGCGGGGATAGCTACGAGCAGTACTTC.

The chain uses TRBV5-4 and TRBJ2-5, with 7 bases lining up with TRBD2. Germline V gives CDR1 SGHNT, CDR2 YYREEE (reference sequence). CDR3 size: 13 residues. Germline trimming cut 4 bases from V and 0 bases from J; bases unmatched to any gene: 0. The CDR3 loop is CASSGTNQETQYF. For the CDR3, the DNA is TGTGCCAGCAGCGGGACTAACCAAGAGACCCAGTACTTC.

This clone appeared once. The chain recombines TRBV18 with TRBJ1-1; 8 nucleotides align to TRBD1. The length of the CDR3 is 13 residues. Germline V CDR1 and CDR2: KGHSH, LQKENI. J was trimmed by 7 bases and V by 1 base; bases with no gene match: 2. The DNA for the CDR3 is TGTGCCAGCTCACCACAAGGACAGGGTGAAGCTTTCTTT. Translation: CASSPQGQGEAFF.

The rearrangement joins TRBV25-1 to TRBJ1-2; D ambiguous. CDR3 size: 11 residues. V was pared by 2 bases and J by 10 bases, with 8 bases between. Germline CDR1 and CDR2: MGHDK and SYGVNS. The CDR3 spells CASSEIWLYTF. In nucleotides, the CDR3 is TGTGCCAGCAGTGAAATTTGGCTCTACACCTTC.

The chain carries TRBV5-1 and TRBJ2-3; 10 bases fit TRBD2. The germline V gene has CDR1 SGHRS and CDR2 YFSETQ. The CDR3 loop spans 14 amino acids. Losses at the gene ends were 2 bases for V and 8 bases for J; bases not matched to a gene: 5. The CDR3: CASSLTSGETTQYF. CDR3 bases: TGCGCCAGCAGCTTAACTAGCGGGGAAACTACGCAGTATTTT. Full variable domain (outside the CDR3, taken from reference TRBV5-1 and TRBJ2-3): KAGVTQTPRYLIKTRGQQVTLSCSPISGHRSVSWYQQTPGQGLQFLFEYFSETQRNKGNFPGRFSGRQFSNSRSEMNVSTLELGDSALYLCASSLTSGETTQYFGPGTRLTVL.

This chain links TRBV7-2 with TRBJ2-1; D gene unclear. Trimming pared 5 bases from V and 13 bases from J, leaving 15 bases between. CDR3 length: 12 amino acids. Germline V lookup: CDR1 SGHTA, CDR2 FQGNSA. The CDR3 DNA reads as TGTGCCAGCAGCAGAGCGTCAATTATTCAGTTCTTC. Translated: CASSRASIIQFF.

The rearrangement uses TRBV28 and TRBJ1-2; 8 bases line up with TRBD1. The length of the CDR3 is 13 residues. Germline assignment: CDR1 MDHEN and CDR2 SYDVKM. V was clipped by 6 bases and J by 7 bases; unmatched bases: 7. The CDR3 DNA is TGTGCCAGCAGCAGGGGGCGTCTCTCTGGCTACACCTTC. Translating gives CASSRGRLSGYTF.

The chain joins TRBV7-2 to TRBJ2-4; 8 nucleotides line up with TRBD2. Germline values: CDR1 SGHTA, CDR2 FQGNSA. Unmatched junction bases numbered 6, after V lost 1 base and J lost 7 bases. This CDR3 region has 15 residues. The CDR3 region is CASSLGREDRNIQYF. DNA for the CDR3: TGTGCCAGCAGCTTAGGGCGGGAGGATCGGAACATTCAGTACTTC.